The TCR beta chain described here comes from a study of T cell changes during pregnancy in multiple sclerosis. This clone has a single count. The CDR3 runs 13 residues. J was trimmed by 7 bases and V by 4 bases; bases with no gene match: 6. Germline assignment: CDR1 SGHDT and CDR2 YYEEEE. Profiled with immunoSEQ multiplex PCR; TCRdb holds only in-frame clones, not every one. The sample contains under 40,000 clones, more than 85% of which appear only once. The V gene is TRBV5-6, the J gene TRBJ2-5; 8 positions agree with TRBD1. The sample was CD8+ T cells from peripheral blood mononuclear cells, taken in the third trimester of pregnancy. The TCR sequence derives from a female donor with multiple sclerosis, enrolled in a pregnancy study. The CDR3 spells CASSIGQGGTQYF. CDR3 nucleotides: TGTGCCAGCAGCATCGGACAGGGAGGGACCCAGTACTTC. Full variable domain (rest looked up from reference TRBV5-6 and TRBJ2-5): DAGVTQSPTHLIKTRGQQVTLRCSPKSGHDTVSWYQQALGQGPQFIFQYYEEEERQRGNFPDRFSGHQFPNYSSELNVNALLLGDSALYLCASSIGQGGTQYFGPGTRLLVL.